The next 10 T cell receptor beta chains were all read from a single sample in a study of beta chain features in type 1 diabetes. Reverse transcription of all isolated RNA meant that expressed TCRB transcripts were sequenced. Profiling relied on immunoSEQ multiplex PCR, and the TCRdb table lists in-frame clones only, not all of them. The profile shows more than 20,000 clones, almost 70% of them singletons. The sequenced sample consisted of Tregs from blood. The source of these receptors is a woman between 40 and 55 years old in good health.

The CDR3 region is CASSISTGGGQPQHF. The CDR3 bases are TGTGCCAGTAGTATCTCGACAGGGGGGGGTCAGCCCCAGCATTTT. V and J are TRBV19 and TRBJ1-5; TRBD1 agrees at 9 bases. Germline CDR1 and CDR2: LNHDA and SQIVND (reference sequence). CDR3 length: 15 amino acids. The junction had 6 bases not matched to a gene; V was cut back by 3 bases and J by 6 bases.

V gene TRBV9 combines with J gene TRBJ1-2; the D is unclear. CDR1 is SGDLS and CDR2 is YYNGEE in the germline V gene. V gave up 0 bases and J gave up 0 bases, with 9 bases separating them. The length of the CDR3 is 15 residues. DNA for the CDR3: TGTGCCAGCAGCGTAGGGGCCGCCTCTAACTATGGCTACACCTTC. As protein: CASSVGAASNYGYTF. The full variable domain, its missing parts supplied by reference TRBV9 and TRBJ1-2, is DSGVTQTPKHLITATGQRVTLRCSPRSGDLSVYWYQQSLDQGLQFLIQYYNGEERAKGNILERFSAQQFPDLHSELNLSSLELGDSALYFCASSVGAASNYGYTFGSGTRLTVV.

This sequence joins TRBV7-2 and TRBJ2-6, with 8 bases aligning to TRBD1. The CDR3 sequence is 15 residues long. Germline V gives CDR1 SGHTA, CDR2 FQGNSA. V dropped 5 bases and J dropped 3; count of bases not matched to a gene: 3. In nucleotides, the CDR3 is TGTGCCAGCAGCCGCGACAGGGGTGGGGCCAACGTCCTGACTTTC. Translated: CASSRDRGGANVLTF.

The chain recombines TRBV6-6 with TRBJ1-5; 7 bases are shared with TRBD1. The CDR3 consists of 15 residues. Germline-derived CDR1 and CDR2 are MNHNY and SVGAGI (reference sequence). V dropped 2 bases and J dropped 2; count of bases not matched to a gene: 3. The CDR3 is CASSYPGQGNQPQHF. The CDR3 region has the DNA TGTGCCAGCAGTTACCCCGGACAGGGCAATCAGCCCCAGCATTTT.

The chain recombines TRBV19 with TRBJ2-7, with D possibly TRBD2 on 5 matching bases. CDR3 length: 16 residues. The V end lost 3 bases, the J end lost 3 bases, and 18 bases lay between the germline ends. Per germline, CDR1 LNHDA and CDR2 SQIVND (reference sequence). The CDR3 here is CASSITAVGNVYEQYF. The CDR3 nucleotides are TGTGCCAGTAGTATCACGGCGGTCGGGAACGTCTACGAGCAGTACTTC.

This clone showed up just a few times. The chain couples TRBV10-3 to TRBJ1-1; a weak D match, TRBD1 (6 bases). The CDR3 consists of 13 residues. The V gene's germline CDR1 is ENHRY and CDR2 SYGVKD. V lost 4 bases and J 0 bases, leaving 6 bases between the germline ends. The CDR3 nucleotides are TGTGCCATCAGTGGACAGGTGAACACTGAAGCTTTCTTT. As protein: CAISGQVNTEAFF.

The chain uses TRBV25-1 and TRBJ2-5; TRBD2 matches 10 bases. There are 18 residues in the CDR3. The V gene end was trimmed by 3 bases and the J gene end by 4 bases; junction bases not matched to a gene: 14. Germline values: CDR1 MGHDK, CDR2 SYGVNS. CDR3 residues: CASSETRMSGGVLETQYF. The CDR3 DNA reads as TGTGCCAGCAGTGAGACTCGAATGAGCGGGGGGGTCTTAGAGACCCAGTACTTC. The full variable domain, in which reference TRBV25-1 and TRBJ2-5 provide the parts outside the CDR3, is EADIYQTPRYLVIGTGKKITLECSQTMGHDKMYWYQQDPGMELHLIHYSYGVNSTEKGDLSSESTVSRIRTEHFPLTLESARPSHTSQYLCASSETRMSGGVLETQYFGPGTRLLVL.

V is TRBV5-1 and J is TRBJ2-7; 11 bases agree with TRBD2. The trim removed 0 bases at V and 8 bases at J, leaving 10 bases unmatched. Germline V lookup: CDR1 SGHRS, CDR2 YFSETQ. This CDR3 has 16 residues. In DNA form, the CDR3 reads TGCGCCAGCAGCTTGGGGATAGCGGGGGGGCTCTCGCAGCAGTACTTC. This sequence encodes CASSLGIAGGLSQQYF.

V usage is TRBV15 and J usage is TRBJ2-3, with D tentatively TRBD2 (5 bases). V was trimmed by 1 base and J by 4 bases, leaving 9 bases between them. Germline V gene lookup returns CDR1 LNHNV and CDR2 YYDKDF (reference sequence). The CDR3 totals 14 residues. The CDR3, as DNA: TGTGCCACCAGCAGAGCGCTAGCTTCAGATACGCAGTATTTT. Translated: CATSRALASDTQYF.

This chain connects TRBV23-1 to TRBJ1-1, with D possibly TRBD1 on 5 matching bases. TRBV23-1 is an ORF for which the function is uncertain. Trimming took 3 bases from V and 11 from J, leaving 25 bases between them. The CDR3 length is 16 residues. The CDR3: CASSHENEPWGEGAFF. The CDR3 nucleotides read TGCGCCAGCAGTCACGAAAACGAACCGTGGGGGGAAGGGGCTTTCTTT.